Given below is one T cell receptor beta chain in context. Germline V CDR1 and CDR2: MGHDK, SYGVNS. The CDR3 is 12 amino acids. This record comes from a study of cytomegalovirus exposure and HLA in healthy donors. Across the study: Samples from HLA-typed donors yielded around 79 million unique TCRs in an early data release.

The PCR made use of 60 Vbeta and 13 Jbeta primers. Assay used: immunoSEQ multiplex PCR; TCRdb lists only in-frame clones, some missing. The data contain 200,000 or so clones, roughly 80% of them seen just once; the ten biggest clones take up less than 7%. Sampled while nominally healthy, donors likely had unrecorded immune exposures. The sequencing input was PBMCs. This chain links TRBV25-1 with TRBJ2-2, with D maybe TRBD2 (6 bases). This TCR came from a man in his forties in good health and CMV-seropositive. CDR3 coding DNA: TGTGCTTCTACGGAGGGTTCGGGGGAGCTGTTTTTT. Protein sequence: CASTEGSGELFF.